This TCR beta chain was captured in a study of blood T cells in healthy people across ages. The study, taken as a whole, reports: Investigators treated diversity estimates from one million T cells as underestimates.

Peripheral blood from each donor was collected in a volume of about 10 milliliters. Primed by a sample-barcoded 5' primer and a J-beta primer mix, a second PCR proceeded for about 7 to 11 cycles. Per-sample output comprised a minimum of 2.5 million paired-end reads containing CDR3. TCRdb independently ran MiXCR on the 5' RACE reads; one entry per CDR3 protein. The table lists hundreds of thousands of distinct CDR3 sequences, approximately 31% of them singletons. CDR1 and CDR2 from the germline V gene are MGHRA and YSYEKL. This CDR3 spans 16 amino acids. As regards this clonotype: Its antigen remains unidentified. A read error is possible here, since a much larger clone lies one base away.

This chain uses TRBV4-1 with TRBJ2-1, with 8 bases lining up with TRBD2. The DNA matches TRBJ2-7 better at its end, which makes the J call doubtful. The specimen sequenced was blood. The TCR originated in a woman at least 80 years old in good health. The CDR3 DNA reads as TGCGCCAGCAGCCAAGAAGGCGGGGGGTCCTACAATGAGCAGTACTTC. Amino acids: CASSQEGGGSYNEQYF.